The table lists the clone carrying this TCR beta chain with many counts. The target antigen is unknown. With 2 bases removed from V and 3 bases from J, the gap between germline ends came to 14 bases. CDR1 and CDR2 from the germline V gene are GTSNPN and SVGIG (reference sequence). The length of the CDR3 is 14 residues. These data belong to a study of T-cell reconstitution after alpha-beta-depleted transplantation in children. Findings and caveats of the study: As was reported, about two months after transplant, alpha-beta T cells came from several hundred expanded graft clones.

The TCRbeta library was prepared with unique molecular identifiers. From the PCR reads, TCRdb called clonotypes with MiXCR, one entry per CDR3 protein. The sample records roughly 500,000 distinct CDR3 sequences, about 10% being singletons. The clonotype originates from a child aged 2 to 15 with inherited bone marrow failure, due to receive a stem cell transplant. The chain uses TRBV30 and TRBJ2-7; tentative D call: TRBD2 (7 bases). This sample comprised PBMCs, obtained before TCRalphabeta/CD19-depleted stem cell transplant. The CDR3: CAWSLGGGIYEQYF. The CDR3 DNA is TGTGCCTGGAGTTTGGGAGGGGGAATCTACGAGCAGTACTTC. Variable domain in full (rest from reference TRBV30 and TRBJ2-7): SQTIHQWPATLVQPVGSPLSLECTVEGTSNPNLYWYRQAAGRGLQLLFYSVGIGQISSEVPQNLSASRPQDRQFILSSKKLLLSDSGFYLCAWSLGGGIYEQYFGPGTRLTVT.